The clone carrying this T cell receptor (beta chain) came up a few times. Antigen: not known. The sample belongs to a study of response to subunit inactivated influenza vaccine. TCRdb used MiXCR to reprocess the RT-PCR reads, holding one entry per CDR3 protein. The sample records more than 550,000 distinct CDR3 sequences, approximately 10% being singletons. The study, taken as a whole, reports: That few new T cells are recruited by each seasonal influenza vaccination was the authors' suggestion.

The CDR3 covers 15 residues. The germline V and J ends were trimmed by 5 bases and 5 bases, with 15 bases remaining between them. CDR1 is MNHEY and CDR2 is SMNVEV in the germline V gene (reference sequence). The source is a man aged 45-65 years who received an inactivated influenza vaccine. The sequencing used PBMCs from blood, collected on the day of vaccination. The chain combines TRBV27 with TRBJ2-2; TRBD1 is a possible D gene (6 bases). The CDR3 nucleotides read TGTGCCAGCAGTACAGGGATGAGGGAAACCGGGGAGCTGTTTTTT. It specifies CASSTGMRETGELFF.